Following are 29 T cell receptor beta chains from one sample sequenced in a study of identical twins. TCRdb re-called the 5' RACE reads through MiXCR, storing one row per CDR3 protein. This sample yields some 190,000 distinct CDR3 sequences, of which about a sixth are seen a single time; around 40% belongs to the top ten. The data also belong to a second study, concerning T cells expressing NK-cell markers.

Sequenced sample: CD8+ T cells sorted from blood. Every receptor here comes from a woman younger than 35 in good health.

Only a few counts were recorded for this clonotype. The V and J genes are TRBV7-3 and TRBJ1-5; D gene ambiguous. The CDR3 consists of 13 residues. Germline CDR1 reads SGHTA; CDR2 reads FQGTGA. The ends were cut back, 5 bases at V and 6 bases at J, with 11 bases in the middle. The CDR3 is CASSLWEGQPQHF. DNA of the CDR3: TGTGCCAGCAGCCTTTGGGAGGGTCAGCCCCAGCATTTT.

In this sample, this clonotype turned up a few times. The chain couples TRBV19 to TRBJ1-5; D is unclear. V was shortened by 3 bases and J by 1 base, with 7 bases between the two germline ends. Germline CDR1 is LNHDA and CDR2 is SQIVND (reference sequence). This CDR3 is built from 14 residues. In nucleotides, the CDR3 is TGTGCCAGTAGTATGATCTCGAGCAATCAGCCCCAGCATTTT. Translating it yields CASSMISSNQPQHF.

CDR3 bases: TGCAGCGTTGAAGAGGCCAGGGGGGACAATGAGCAGTTCTTC. Amino acids: CSVEEARGDNEQFF. V is TRBV29-1 and J is TRBJ2-1, with TRBD1 as a possible D gene (7 bases). V lost 0 bases, J lost 5 bases, and 11 bases lay in between. Germline values: CDR1 SQVTM, CDR2 ANQGSEA. This CDR3 has 14 residues.

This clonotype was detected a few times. The CDR3 DNA reads TGTGCCAGCAGTTTACCGGACAGCTATGGCTACACCTTC. Translation gives CASSLPDSYGYTF. The chain carries TRBV12-3 or TRBV12-4 and TRBJ1-2; D perhaps matches TRBD1 (6 bases). The CDR3 loop spans 13 amino acids. Trimming shortened V by 2 bases and J by 4 bases, and 8 bases separated the two germline ends.

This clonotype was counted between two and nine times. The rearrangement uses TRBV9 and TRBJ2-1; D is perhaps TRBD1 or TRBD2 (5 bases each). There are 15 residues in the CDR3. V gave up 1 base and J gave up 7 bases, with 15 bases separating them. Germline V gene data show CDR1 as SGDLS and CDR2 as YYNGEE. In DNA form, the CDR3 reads TGTGCCAGCAGCGTACATTCGGGGCTGAGGAATGAGCAGTTCTTC. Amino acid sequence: CASSVHSGLRNEQFF. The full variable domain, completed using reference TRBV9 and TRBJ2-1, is DSGVTQTPKHLITATGQRVTLRCSPRSGDLSVYWYQQSLDQGLQFLIQYYNGEERAKGNILERFSAQQFPDLHSELNLSSLELGDSALYFCASSVHSGLRNEQFFGPGTRLTVL.

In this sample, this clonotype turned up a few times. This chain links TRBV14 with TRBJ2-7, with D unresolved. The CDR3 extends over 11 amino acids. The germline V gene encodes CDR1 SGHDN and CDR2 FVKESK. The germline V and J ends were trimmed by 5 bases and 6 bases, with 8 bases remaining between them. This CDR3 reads CASSDMAEQYF. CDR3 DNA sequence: TGTGCCAGCAGCGACATGGCCGAGCAGTACTTC.

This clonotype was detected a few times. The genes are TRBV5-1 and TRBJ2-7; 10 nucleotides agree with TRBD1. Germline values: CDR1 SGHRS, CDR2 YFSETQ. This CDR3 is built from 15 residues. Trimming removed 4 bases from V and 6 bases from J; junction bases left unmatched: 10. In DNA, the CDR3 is TGCGCCAGCAGCATCACGGGACAGGGGCCGGTCGAGCAGTACTTC. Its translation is CASSITGQGPVEQYF.

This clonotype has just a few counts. CDR3 in amino acids: CASSYSGTPSYNEQFF. CDR3 DNA sequence: TGTGCCAGCAGCTATTCCGGGACTCCCTCCTACAATGAGCAGTTCTTC. The V call is TRBV9, the J call TRBJ2-1; TRBD2 is a possible D gene (6 bases). Germline-derived CDR1 and CDR2 are SGDLS and YYNGEE. The CDR3 covers 16 residues. V lost 4 bases, J lost 0 bases, and 14 bases lay in between. Filled out from reference TRBV9 and TRBJ2-1, the complete variable domain reads DSGVTQTPKHLITATGQRVTLRCSPRSGDLSVYWYQQSLDQGLQFLIQYYNGEERAKGNILERFSAQQFPDLHSELNLSSLELGDSALYFCASSYSGTPSYNEQFFGPGTRLTVL.

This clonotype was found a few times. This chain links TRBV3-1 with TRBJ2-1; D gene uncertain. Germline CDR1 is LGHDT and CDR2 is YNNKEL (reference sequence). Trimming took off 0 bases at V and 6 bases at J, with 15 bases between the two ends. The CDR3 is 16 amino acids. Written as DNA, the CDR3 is TGTGCCAGCAGCCAAGATCTCGGGTATCGCGTCAATGAGCAGTTCTTC. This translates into CASSQDLGYRVNEQFF.

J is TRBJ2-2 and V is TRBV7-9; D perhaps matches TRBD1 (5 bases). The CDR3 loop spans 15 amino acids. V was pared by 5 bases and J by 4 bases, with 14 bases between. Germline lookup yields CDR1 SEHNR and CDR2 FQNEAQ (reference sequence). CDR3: CASSPPDTTTGELFF. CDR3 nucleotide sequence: TGTGCCAGCAGCCCCCCGGACACGACCACCGGGGAGCTGTTTTTT.

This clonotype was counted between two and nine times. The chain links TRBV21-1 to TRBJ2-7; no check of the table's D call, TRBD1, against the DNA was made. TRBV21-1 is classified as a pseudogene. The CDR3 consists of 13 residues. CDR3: CASTQTGGGEQYF. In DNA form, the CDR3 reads TGTGCCAGCACCCAGACAGGGGGCGGCGAGCAGTACTTC.

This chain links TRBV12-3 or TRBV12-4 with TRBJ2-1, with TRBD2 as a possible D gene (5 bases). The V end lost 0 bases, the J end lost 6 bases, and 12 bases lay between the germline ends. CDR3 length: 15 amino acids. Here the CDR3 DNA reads TGTGCCAGCAGTTTAGCGGCGGGCAAGGGCAATGAGCAGTTCTTC. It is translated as CASSLAAGKGNEQFF.

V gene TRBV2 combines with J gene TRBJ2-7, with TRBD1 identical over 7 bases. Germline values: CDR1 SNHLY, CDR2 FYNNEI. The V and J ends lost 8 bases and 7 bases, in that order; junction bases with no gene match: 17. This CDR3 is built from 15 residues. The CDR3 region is CASLGRGQSSGEQYF. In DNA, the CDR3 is TGTGCCAGCCTGGGAAGGGGACAGAGTTCTGGGGAGCAGTACTTC.

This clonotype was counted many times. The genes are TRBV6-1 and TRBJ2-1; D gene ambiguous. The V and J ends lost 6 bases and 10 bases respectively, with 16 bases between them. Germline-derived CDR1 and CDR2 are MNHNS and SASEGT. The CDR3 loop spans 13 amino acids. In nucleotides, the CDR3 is TGTGCCAGCAGCCCTTTGGGTGGGCTGGAGCAGTTCTTC. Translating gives CASSPLGGLEQFF.

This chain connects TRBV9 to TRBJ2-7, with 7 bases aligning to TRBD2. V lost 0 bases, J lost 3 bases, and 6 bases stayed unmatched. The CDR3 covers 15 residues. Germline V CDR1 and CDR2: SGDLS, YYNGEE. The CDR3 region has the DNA TGTGCCAGCAGCGTAGATGGGACTATAAACTACGAGCAGTACTTC. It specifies CASSVDGTINYEQYF.

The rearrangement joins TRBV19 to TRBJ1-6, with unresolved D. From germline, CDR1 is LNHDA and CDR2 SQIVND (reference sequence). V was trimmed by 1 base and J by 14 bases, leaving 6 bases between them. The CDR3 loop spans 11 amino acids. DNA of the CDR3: TGTGCCAGTAGTATAGGTGGAACCCTCCACTTT. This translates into CASSIGGTLHF.

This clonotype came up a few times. The CDR3 DNA is TGTGCCAGCACCATTAGCGGGAGGGGGCACAATGAGCAGTTCTTC. Encoded protein: CASTISGRGHNEQFF. The V and J genes are TRBV7-8 and TRBJ2-1, with 11 bases fitting TRBD2. V dropped 7 bases and J dropped 5; count of bases not matched to a gene: 7. This CDR3 region has 15 residues. The germline V gene has CDR1 SGHVS and CDR2 FQNEAQ.

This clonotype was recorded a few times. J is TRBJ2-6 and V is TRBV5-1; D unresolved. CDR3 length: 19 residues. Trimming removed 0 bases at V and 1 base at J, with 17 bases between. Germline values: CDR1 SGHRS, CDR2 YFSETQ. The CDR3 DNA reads TGCGCCAGCAGCTTGGGTGACACAAGTCTAAATTCTGGGGCCAACGTCCTGACTTTC. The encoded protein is CASSLGDTSLNSGANVLTF. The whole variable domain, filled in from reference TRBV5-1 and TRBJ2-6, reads KAGVTQTPRYLIKTRGQQVTLSCSPISGHRSVSWYQQTPGQGLQFLFEYFSETQRNKGNFPGRFSGRQFSNSRSEMNVSTLELGDSALYLCASSLGDTSLNSGANVLTFGAGSRLTVL.

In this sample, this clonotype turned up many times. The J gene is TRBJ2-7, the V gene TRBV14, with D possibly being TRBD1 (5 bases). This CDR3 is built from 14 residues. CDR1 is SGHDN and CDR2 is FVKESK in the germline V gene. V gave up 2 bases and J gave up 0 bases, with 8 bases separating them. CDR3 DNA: TGTGCCAGCAGCCAAAGACAGAGCTCCTACGAGCAGTACTTC. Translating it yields CASSQRQSSYEQYF. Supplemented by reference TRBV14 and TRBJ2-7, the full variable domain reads EAGVTQFPSHSVIEKGQTVTLRCDPISGHDNLYWYRRVMGKEIKFLLHFVKESKQDESGMPNNRFLAERTGGTYSTLKVQPAELEDSGVYFCASSQRQSSYEQYFGPGTRLTVT.

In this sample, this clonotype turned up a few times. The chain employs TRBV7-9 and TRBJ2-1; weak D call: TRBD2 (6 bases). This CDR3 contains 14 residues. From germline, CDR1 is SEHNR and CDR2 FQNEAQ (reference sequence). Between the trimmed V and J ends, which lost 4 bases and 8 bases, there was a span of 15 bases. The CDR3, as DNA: TGTGCCAGCAGCTCTCGGGGGAGGTACGATGAGCAGTTCTTC. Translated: CASSSRGRYDEQFF.

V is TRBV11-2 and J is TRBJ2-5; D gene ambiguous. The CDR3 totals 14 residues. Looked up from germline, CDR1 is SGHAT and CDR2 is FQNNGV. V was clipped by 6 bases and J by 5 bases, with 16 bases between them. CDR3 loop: CASRGLKSRETQYF. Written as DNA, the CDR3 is TGTGCCAGCAGGGGGTTGAAATCCCGGGAGACCCAGTACTTC.

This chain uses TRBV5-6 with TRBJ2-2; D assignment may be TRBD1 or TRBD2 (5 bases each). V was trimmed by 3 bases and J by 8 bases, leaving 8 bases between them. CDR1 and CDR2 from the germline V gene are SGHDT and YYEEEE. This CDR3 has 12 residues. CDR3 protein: CASSSGRGELFF. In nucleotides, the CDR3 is TGTGCCAGCAGCTCGGGACGGGGGGAGCTGTTTTTT.

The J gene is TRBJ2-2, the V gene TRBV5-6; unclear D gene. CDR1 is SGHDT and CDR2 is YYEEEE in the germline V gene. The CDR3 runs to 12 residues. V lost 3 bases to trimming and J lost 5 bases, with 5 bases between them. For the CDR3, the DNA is TGTGCCAGCAGCTCTTGGACCGGGGAGCTGTTTTTT. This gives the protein CASSSWTGELFF. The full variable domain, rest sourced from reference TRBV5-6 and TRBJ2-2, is DAGVTQSPTHLIKTRGQQVTLRCSPKSGHDTVSWYQQALGQGPQFIFQYYEEEERQRGNFPDRFSGHQFPNYSSELNVNALLLGDSALYLCASSSWTGELFFGEGSRLTVL.

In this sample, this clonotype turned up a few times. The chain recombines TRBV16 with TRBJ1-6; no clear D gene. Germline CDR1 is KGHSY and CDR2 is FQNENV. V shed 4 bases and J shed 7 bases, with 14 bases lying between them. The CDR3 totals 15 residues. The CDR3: CASSPHGGKNSPLHF. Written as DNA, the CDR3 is TGTGCCAGCAGCCCTCACGGAGGGAAGAATTCACCCCTCCACTTT.

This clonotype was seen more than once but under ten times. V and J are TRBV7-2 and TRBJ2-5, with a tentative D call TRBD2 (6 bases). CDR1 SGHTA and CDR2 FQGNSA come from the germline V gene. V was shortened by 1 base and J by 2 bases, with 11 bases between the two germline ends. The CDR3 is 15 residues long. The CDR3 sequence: CASSLGGGYQETQYF. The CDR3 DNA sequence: TGTGCCAGCAGCTTAGGGGGAGGCTATCAAGAGACCCAGTACTTC.

The CDR3: CASSQGLARPNLYEQYF. CDR3 coding DNA: TGCGCCAGCAGCCAAGGTTTGGCCAGACCAAACCTCTACGAGCAGTACTTC. The J gene is TRBJ2-7, the V gene TRBV4-3; D unclear. CDR1 and CDR2 (germline): LGHNA, YSLEER. This CDR3 is 17 amino acids long. The ends were cut back, 1 base at V and 3 bases at J, with 19 bases in the middle.

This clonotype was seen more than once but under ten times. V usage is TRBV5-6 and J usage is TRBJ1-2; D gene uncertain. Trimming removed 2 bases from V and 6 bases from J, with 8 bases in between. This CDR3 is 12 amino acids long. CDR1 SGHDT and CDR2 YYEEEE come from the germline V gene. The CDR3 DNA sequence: TGTGCCAGCAGCTTCCCGGGTGATGGCTACACCTTC. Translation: CASSFPGDGYTF. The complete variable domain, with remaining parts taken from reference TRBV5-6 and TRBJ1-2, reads DAGVTQSPTHLIKTRGQQVTLRCSPKSGHDTVSWYQQALGQGPQFIFQYYEEEERQRGNFPDRFSGHQFPNYSSELNVNALLLGDSALYLCASSFPGDGYTFGSGTRLTVV.

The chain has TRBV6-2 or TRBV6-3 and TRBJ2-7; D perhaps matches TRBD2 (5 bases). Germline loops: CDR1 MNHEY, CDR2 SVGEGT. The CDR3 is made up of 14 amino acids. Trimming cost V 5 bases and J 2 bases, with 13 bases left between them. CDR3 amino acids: CASSRRAIPYEQYF. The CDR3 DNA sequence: TGTGCCAGCAGTCGGCGGGCGATACCCTACGAGCAGTACTTC.

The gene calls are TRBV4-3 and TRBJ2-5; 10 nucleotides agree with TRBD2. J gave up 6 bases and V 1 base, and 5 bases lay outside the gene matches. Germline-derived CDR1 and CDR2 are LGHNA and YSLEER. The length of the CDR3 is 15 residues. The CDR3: CASSQGLAGAKTQYF. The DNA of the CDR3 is TGCGCCAGCAGCCAAGGGCTAGCGGGAGCTAAGACCCAGTACTTC.